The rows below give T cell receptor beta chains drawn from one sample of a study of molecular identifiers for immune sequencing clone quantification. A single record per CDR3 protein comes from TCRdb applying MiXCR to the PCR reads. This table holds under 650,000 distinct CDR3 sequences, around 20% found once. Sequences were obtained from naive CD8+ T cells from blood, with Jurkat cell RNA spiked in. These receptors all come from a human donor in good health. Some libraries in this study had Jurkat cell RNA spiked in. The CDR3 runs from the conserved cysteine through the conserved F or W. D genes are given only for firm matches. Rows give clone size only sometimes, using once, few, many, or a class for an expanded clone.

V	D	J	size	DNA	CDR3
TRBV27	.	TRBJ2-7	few	TGTGCCAGCAGTTCCCTCCCTAGGGGGAACGAGCAGTACTTC	CASSSLPRGNEQYF
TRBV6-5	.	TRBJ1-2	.	TGTGCCAGCAGTCACTCAGGAGGGACTCGGGGCTACACCTTC	CASSHSGGTRGYTF
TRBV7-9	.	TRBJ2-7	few	TGTGCCACCTCAAGAAGCCTCGGCTACGAGCAGTACTTC	CATSRSLGYEQYF
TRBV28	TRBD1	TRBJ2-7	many	TGTGCCAGCAGCTACCCCGGGACAGGGCCATACGAGCAGTACTTC	CASSYPGTGPYEQYF
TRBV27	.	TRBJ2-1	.	TGTGCCAGCGAGCGAACATTCAATGAGCAGTTCTTC	CASERTFNEQFF
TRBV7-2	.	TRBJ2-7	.	TGTGCCAGTAGCTTCGGTGCTTGGGCCTGCGAGCAGTACTTC	CASSFGAWACEQYF
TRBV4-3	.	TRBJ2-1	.	TGCGCCAGCAGCCTTTCGGTAGCCGAGAACAATGAGCAGTTCTTC	CASSLSVAENNEQFF
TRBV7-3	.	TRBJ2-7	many	TGTGCCAGCAGCCCTCTGACAGGACCTTCTTTC	CASSPLTGPSF
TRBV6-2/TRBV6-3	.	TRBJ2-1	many	TGTGCCAGCAGTTCGGGACAAACCTACAATGAGCAGTTCTTC	CASSSGQTYNEQFF
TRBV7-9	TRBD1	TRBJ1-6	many	TGTGCCAGCAGCTCCTCCCCTGGACAGGAAAATAATTCACCCCTCCACTTT	CASSSSPGQENNSPLHF
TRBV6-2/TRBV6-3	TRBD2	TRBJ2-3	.	TGTGCCAGCAGTTACAGCCGGGAGGATTTCACAGATACGCAGTATTTT	CASSYSREDFTDTQYF
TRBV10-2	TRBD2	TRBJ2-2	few	TGCGCCAGCACCCCCCTAGCGGGCAACACCGGGGAGCTGTTTTTT	CASTPLAGNTGELFF
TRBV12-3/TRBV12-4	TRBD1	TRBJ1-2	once	TGTGCCAGCAGCAACGACAGGGGCTCCGACTACACCTTC	CASSNDRGSDYTF
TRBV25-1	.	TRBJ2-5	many	TGTGCCAGCAGGGGTCTAGAATCCCAGTACTTC	CASRGLESQYF
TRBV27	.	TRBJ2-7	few	TGTGCCAGCAGTTTAAAAGGGGGTGGAACCTACGAGCAGTACTTC	CASSLKGGGTYEQYF
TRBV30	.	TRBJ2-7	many	TGTGCCTGGAGTGTATCCGGCTCTCACGAGCAGTACTTC	CAWSVSGSHEQYF
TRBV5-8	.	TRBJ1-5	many	TGTGCCAGCAGCTTTTCCGGACGAAACCACCAGCCCCAGCATTTT	CASSFSGRNHQPQHF
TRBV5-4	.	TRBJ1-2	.	TGTGCCAGCAGCTTGGCCGACGACTATGGCTACACCTTC	CASSLADDYGYTF
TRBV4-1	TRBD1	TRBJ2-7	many	TGCGCCAGCAGCCAGGCAGGGGGCCTCTACGAGCAGTACTTC	CASSQAGGLYEQYF
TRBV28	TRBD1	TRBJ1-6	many	TGTGCCAGCAGTCCCGAGGACAGGGCGGATTCACCCCTCCACTTT	CASSPEDRADSPLHF
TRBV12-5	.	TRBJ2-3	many	TGTGCTAGTGGTCCCGCACAAAGCACTAGCACAGATACGCAGTATTTT	CASGPAQSTSTDTQYF
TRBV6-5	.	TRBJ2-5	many	TGTGCCAGCAGTTATGACGACAGGACGCGTCTTGAGACCCAGTACTTC	CASSYDDRTRLETQYF
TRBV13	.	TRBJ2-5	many	TGTGCCAGCAGCCCCTTTAAGGGTCGGATGGAGACCCAGTACTTC	CASSPFKGRMETQYF
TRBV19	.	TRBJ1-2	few	TGTGCCAGTGTGGGGCACCATGGCTACACCTTC	CASVGHHGYTF
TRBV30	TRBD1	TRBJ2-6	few	TGTGCCTGGAGTAGACAGGGCATTCTCTCTGGGGCCAGCGTCCTGACTTTC	CAWSRQGILSGASVLTF
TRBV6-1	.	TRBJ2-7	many	TGTGCCAGCTGCACGGGGTCCTACGAGCAGTACTTC	CASCTGSYEQYF
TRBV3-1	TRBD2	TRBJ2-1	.	TGTGCCAGCAGCCAAGAGGACGGGGGGATCTCCTACAATGAGCAGTTCTTC	CASSQEDGGISYNEQFF
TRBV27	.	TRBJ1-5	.	TGTGCCAGCAGTCTCAGCAGGGGTAGTACTCCCCAGCATTTT	CASSLSRGSTPQHF
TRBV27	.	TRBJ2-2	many	TGTGCCAGCAGTTTATCTATTCCGGCCGGGGAGCTGTTTTTT	CASSLSIPAGELFF
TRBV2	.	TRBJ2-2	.	TGTGCCAGCCCTGGGGGGGGCAGGTCCACCGGGGAGCTGTTTTTT	CASPGGGRSTGELFF
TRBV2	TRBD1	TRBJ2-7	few	TGTGCCAGCAGGGAACGAAGGACAGGGGAATTCAACGAGCAGTACTTC	CASRERRTGEFNEQYF
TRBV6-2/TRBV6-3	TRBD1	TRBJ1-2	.	TGTGCCCGCAGTTTCGCCTCCGACAGGGACAATGGCTACACCTTC	CARSFASDRDNGYTF
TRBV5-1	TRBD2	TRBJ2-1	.	TGCGCCAGCAGCTTGTCGCTAGCGGGAGCCTCCTACAATGAGCAGTTCTTC	CASSLSLAGASYNEQFF
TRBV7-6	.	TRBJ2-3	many	TGTGCCAGCAGCCCAGATCCAGGGTTTACAGATACGCAGTATTTT	CASSPDPGFTDTQYF
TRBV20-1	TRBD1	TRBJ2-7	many	TGCAGTGCTAGGGACCGGGACAGACTCTACGAGCAGTACTTC	CSARDRDRLYEQYF
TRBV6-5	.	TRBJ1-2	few	TGTGCCAGCTTTGGAGGGGATGGCTACACCTTC	CASFGGDGYTF
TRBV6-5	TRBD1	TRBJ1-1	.	TGTGCCAGCAGGATCTCACAGGGGGCTGGAACTGAAGCTTTCTTT	CASRISQGAGTEAFF
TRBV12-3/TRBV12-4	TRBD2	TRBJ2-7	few	TGTGCCAGCAGTACAACTAGCGACGAGCAGTACTTC	CASSTTSDEQYF
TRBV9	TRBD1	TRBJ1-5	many	TGTGCCAGCAGCGTAGGGGACAGGGAGGGTCAGCCCCAGCATTTT	CASSVGDREGQPQHF
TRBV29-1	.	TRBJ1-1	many	TGCAGCGTTGACCCCAGCATGGGGGGCGGCACTGAAGCTTTCTTT	CSVDPSMGGGTEAFF
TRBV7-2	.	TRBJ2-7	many	TGTGCCAGCAGCTTAGACAGCGGTTCTGGTGAGCAGTACTTC	CASSLDSGSGEQYF
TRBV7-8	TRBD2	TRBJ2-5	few	TGTGCCAGCAGCTTGCCGGGACTAGCGGAAGAGACCCAGTACTTC	CASSLPGLAEETQYF
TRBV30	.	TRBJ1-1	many	TGTGCCTGGAGTTGGACAGAGAGAACTGAAGCTTTCTTT	CAWSWTERTEAFF
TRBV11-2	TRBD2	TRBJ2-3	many	TGTGCCAGCATTATCTCGGGACTAGCGGCACTCACAGATACGCAGTATTTT	CASIISGLAALTDTQYF
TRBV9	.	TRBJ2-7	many	TGTGCCAGCAGCGTAGAGGACAGAGGATTCTCCTACGAGCAGTACTTC	CASSVEDRGFSYEQYF
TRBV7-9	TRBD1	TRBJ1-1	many	TGTGCCAGCAGCTTAACGGACAGGGGGTTTGAAGCTTTCTTT	CASSLTDRGFEAFF
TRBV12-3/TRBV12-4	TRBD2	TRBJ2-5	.	TGTGCCACCACCAGCTTGGCGGGGGGGGGAGAGACCCAGTACTTC	CATTSLAGGGETQYF
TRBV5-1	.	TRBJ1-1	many	TGCGCCAGCAGCTTTCAGGGTGAGGGTTGGCCTGAAGCTTTCTTT	CASSFQGEGWPEAFF